Here is one TCR beta chain with its context. The germline gene is not matched at one end of the junction; a read error may be the cause. These data are taken from a study of OX40 agonist ivuxolimab in advanced cancers. Study-level information: Having had anti-PD-1, anti-PD-L1 or anti-CTLA-4 therapy before was allowed, and about 40% had some. Partial responses were recorded for three patients, including one with hepatocellular carcinoma and two with cutaneous melanoma.

The CDR3 contains 15 residues. Germline V gene data show CDR1 as SSHAT and CDR2 as FNYEAQ (reference sequence). Only in-frame clones appear in the TCRdb table, and some are missing; sequencing was by immunoSEQ multiplex PCR. The sample has 90,000 or so clones, roughly 89% seen once; the top ten hold around 0.3%. Patients with autoimmune history or systemic immunosuppression were excluded. The TCR sequence derives from an adult with an advanced solid tumor such as melanoma, head and neck, liver or kidney cancer. This chain connects TRBV7-7 to TRBJ2-5; 9 bases are shared with TRBD2. The input for sequencing was CD4+ or CD8+ T cells sorted from blood, taken in a trial of the OX40 agonist ivuxolimab. The CDR3 protein is CASSLVTSGWETQYF. The CDR3, as DNA: TGTGCTAGCAGCTTAGTAACTAGCGGGTGGGAGACCCAGTACTTC.